This TCR beta chain was captured by sequencing in a study of beta chain features in type 1 diabetes. The germline V and J ends were trimmed by 1 base and 2 bases, with 14 bases remaining between them. This CDR3 has 15 residues. Germline CDR1 GTSNPN, CDR2 SVGIG (reference sequence). Of the isolated RNA, all was reverse transcribed, and so the sequenced material was expressed TCRB transcripts. Some clones are missing from TCRdb's copy, which holds only in-frame ones; the method was immunoSEQ multiplex PCR. The sample consists of about 150,000 clones, more than 9.5% of them appearing once. The chain uses TRBV30 and TRBJ2-5, with D perhaps assigned TRBD1 or TRBD2 (5 bases each). The sequenced sample consisted of central memory CD4+ T cells from blood. This TCR derives from a man in his late teens or twenties in good health. In nucleotides, the CDR3 is TGTGCCTGGAGTGGGGGGATGGCAAATCAAGAGACCCAGTACTTC. This sequence encodes CAWSGGMANQETQYF.